This entry features one T cell receptor beta chain sequence. This entry is derived from a study of memory CD4+ T cells and cytomegalovirus serostatus. The germline V gene has CDR1 SGHDT and CDR2 YYEEEE. The CDR3 is made up of 15 amino acids. Trimming stripped 4 bases from V and 2 bases from J, with 14 bases between. Sequenced by immunoSEQ multiplex PCR; TCRdb stores in-frame clones only, minus some. The sample carries about 44,000 clones, just over 75% recorded once. Single viable CD3+CD4+CD8-CD45RO+ cells were sorted as the memory CD4+ T cells. The V call is TRBV5-6, the J call TRBJ2-3; D is perhaps TRBD1 (6 bases). The sample comprised memory CD4+ T cells from blood. The sequence was obtained from an adult in good health and CMV-seronegative. DNA of the CDR3: TGTGCCAGCAGCCCAGGGGAATTGGTCACAGATACGCAGTATTTT. It translates to CASSPGELVTDTQYF.